This TCR beta chain was recorded in a study of T cell repertoires in cytomegalovirus infection (dated by TCRdb to the late 2010s). Broadly, across the study: The HLA type of each donor mattered for the analysis, because public TCR beta signatures pointed to carriage of CMV infection along with the matching HLA type. Study-level results and caveats: The ex vivo response was dominated by HLA-C-restricted CMV-specific TCR beta clonotypes, and the single most frequent clonotype in two of eight donors was supplied by these HLA-C-restricted clonotypes. Cumulative frequency of public TCR beta family members discriminated carriers of CMV infection plus the relevant HLA type in this cohort and an independent approximately 360-donor cohort.

CDR1 MDHEN and CDR2 SYDVKM are derived from the germline V gene. Including cysteine and phenylalanine, the CDR3 has 15 amino acids. Just the 45-base CDR3 DNA is kept, in frame starting at base 1. Trimming accounts for 5 bases at V and 4 bases at J, while the number of junction bases matched to no gene is 11. This clonotype has at least ten counts. Its cognate antigen has yet to be identified. No clone much larger than this one lies a single base away; base qualities are absent. The reads were generated on an Illumina HiSeq 1500. Starting from the raw public reads, TCRdb applied fastp trimming at Q25, assembled clones with MiXCR and retained in-frame beta chains. For every CDR3 protein sequence, its rows merge into one entry that carries the most common genes and DNA. This sample comprises about 140,000 distinct CDR3 sequences, about 6.1% of them detected only once. The ten largest clones capture roughly 18% of the sample.

The V gene is TRBV28 and the J gene is TRBJ2-7; TRBD2 lines up with 7 middle nucleotides. Sample: PBMCs. The clonotype was recovered from a human donor in good health (CMV status not recorded). Some clones in this sample may be carry-over from other donors' samples. The CDR3: CASSDLSGSPYEQYF. The DNA reads TGTGCCAGCAGTGACCTTAGCGGGTCCCCGTACGAGCAGTACTTC.